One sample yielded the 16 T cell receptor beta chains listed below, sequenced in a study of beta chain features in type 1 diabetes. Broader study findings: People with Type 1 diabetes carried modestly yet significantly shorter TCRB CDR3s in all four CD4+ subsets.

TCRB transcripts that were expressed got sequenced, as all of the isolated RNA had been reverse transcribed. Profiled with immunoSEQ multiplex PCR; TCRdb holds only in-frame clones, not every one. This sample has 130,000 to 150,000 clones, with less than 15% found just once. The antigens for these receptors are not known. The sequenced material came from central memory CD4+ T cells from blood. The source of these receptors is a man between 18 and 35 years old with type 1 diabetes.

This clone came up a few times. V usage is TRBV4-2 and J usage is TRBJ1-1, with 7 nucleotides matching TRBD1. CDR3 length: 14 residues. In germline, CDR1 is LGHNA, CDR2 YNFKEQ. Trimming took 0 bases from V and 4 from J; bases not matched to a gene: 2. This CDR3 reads CASSQEPGGTEAFF. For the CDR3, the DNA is TGTGCCAGCAGCCAAGAACCAGGGGGCACTGAAGCTTTCTTT.

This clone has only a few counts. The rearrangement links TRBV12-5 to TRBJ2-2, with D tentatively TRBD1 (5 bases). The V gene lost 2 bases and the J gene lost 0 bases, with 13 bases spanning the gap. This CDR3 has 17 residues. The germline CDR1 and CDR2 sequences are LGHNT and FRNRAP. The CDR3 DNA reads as TGTGCTAGTGGTTTGATTTTGCAGGGCTCGAACACCGGGGAGCTGTTTTTT. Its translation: CASGLILQGSNTGELFF.

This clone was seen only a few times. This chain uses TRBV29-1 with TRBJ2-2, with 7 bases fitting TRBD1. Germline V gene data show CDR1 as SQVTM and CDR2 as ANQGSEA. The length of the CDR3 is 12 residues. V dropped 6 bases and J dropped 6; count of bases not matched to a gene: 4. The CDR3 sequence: CSVGTAPGELFF. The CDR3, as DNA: TGCAGCGTGGGGACAGCCCCCGGGGAGCTGTTTTTT.

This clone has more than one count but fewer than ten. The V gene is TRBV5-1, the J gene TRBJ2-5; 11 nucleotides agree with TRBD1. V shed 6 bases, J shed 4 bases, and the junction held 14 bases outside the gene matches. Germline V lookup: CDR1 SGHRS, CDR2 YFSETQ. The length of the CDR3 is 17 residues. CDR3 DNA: TGCGCCAGCATCCCTGGACAGGGGGCTGCTGGCGGAGAGACCCAGTACTTC. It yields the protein CASIPGQGAAGGETQYF. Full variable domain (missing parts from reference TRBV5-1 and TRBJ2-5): KAGVTQTPRYLIKTRGQQVTLSCSPISGHRSVSWYQQTPGQGLQFLFEYFSETQRNKGNFPGRFSGRQFSNSRSEMNVSTLELGDSALYLCASIPGQGAAGGETQYFGPGTRLLVL.

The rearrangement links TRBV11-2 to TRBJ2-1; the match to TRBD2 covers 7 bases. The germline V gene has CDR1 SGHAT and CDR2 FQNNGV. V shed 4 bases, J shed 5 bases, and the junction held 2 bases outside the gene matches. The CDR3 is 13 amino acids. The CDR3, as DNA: TGTGCCAGCAGCTGGGGACTAAACAATGAGCAGTTCTTC. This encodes CASSWGLNNEQFF.

The CDR3 protein is CAWREAMNTEAFF. Written as DNA, the CDR3 is TGTGCCTGGCGGGAGGCAATGAACACTGAAGCTTTCTTT. This rearrangement joins TRBV30 to TRBJ1-1; D ambiguous. V was pared by 5 bases and J by 0 bases, with 10 bases between. This CDR3 region has 13 residues. CDR1 is GTSNPN, CDR2 SVGIG, per germline (reference sequence).

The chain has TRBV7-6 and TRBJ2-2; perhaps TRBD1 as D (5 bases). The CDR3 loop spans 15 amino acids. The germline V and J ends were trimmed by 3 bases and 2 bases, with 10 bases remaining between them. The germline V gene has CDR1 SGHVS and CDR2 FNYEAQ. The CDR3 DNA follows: TGTGCCAGCAGCTTGGGGCAGAGAAACACCGGGGAGCTGTTTTTT. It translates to CASSLGQRNTGELFF.

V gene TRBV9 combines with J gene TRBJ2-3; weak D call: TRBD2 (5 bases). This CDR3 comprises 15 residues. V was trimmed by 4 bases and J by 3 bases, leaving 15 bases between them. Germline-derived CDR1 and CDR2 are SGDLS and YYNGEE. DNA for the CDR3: TGTGCCAGCAGCCCGCCGAGCCCGGGGACAGATACGCAGTATTTT. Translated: CASSPPSPGTDTQYF.

The CDR3 nucleotides read TGTGCCATCGGACAGGGGGCTGGCTACGAGCAGTACTTC. Protein sequence: CAIGQGAGYEQYF. The chain recombines TRBV10-3 with TRBJ2-7, with 11 nucleotides matching TRBD1. V trimming: 8 bases; J trimming: 3 bases; junction bases outside the gene matches: 3. CDR1 is ENHRY and CDR2 is SYGVKD in the germline V gene. The CDR3 consists of 13 residues.

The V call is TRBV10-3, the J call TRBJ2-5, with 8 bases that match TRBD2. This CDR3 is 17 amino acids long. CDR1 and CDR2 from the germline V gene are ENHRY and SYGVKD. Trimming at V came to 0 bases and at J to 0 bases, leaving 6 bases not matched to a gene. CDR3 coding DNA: TGTGCCATCAGTGAGTCTAGGACGGGGGGGTACCAAGAGACCCAGTACTTC. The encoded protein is CAISESRTGGYQETQYF.

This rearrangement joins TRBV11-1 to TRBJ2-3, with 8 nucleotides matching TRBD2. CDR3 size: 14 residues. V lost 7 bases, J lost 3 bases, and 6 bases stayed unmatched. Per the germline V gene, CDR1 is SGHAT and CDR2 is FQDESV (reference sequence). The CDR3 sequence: CASTPGGATDTQYF. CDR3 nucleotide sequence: TGTGCCAGCACCCCGGGAGGGGCGACAGATACGCAGTATTTT.

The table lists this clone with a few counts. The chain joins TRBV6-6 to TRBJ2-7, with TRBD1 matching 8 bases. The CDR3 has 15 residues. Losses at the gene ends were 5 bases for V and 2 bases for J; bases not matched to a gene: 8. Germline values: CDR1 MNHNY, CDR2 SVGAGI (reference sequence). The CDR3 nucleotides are TGTGCCAGCAGTAGTCCGGGGACAGGCACCTACGAGCAGTACTTC. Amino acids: CASSSPGTGTYEQYF.

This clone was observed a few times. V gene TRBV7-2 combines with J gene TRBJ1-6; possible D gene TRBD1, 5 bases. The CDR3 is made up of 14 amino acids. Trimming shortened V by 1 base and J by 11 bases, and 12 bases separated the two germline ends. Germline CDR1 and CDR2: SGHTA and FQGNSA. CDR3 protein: CASSLGQGRTPLHF. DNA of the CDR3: TGTGCCAGCAGCTTAGGGCAGGGAAGGACACCCCTCCACTTT.

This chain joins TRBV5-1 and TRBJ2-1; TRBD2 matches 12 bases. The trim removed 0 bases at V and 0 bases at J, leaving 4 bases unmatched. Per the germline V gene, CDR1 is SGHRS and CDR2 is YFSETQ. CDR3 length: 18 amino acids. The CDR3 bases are TGCGCCAGCAGCTTGGAACTAGCGGGGGGCAGCTCCTACAATGAGCAGTTCTTC. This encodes CASSLELAGGSSYNEQFF.

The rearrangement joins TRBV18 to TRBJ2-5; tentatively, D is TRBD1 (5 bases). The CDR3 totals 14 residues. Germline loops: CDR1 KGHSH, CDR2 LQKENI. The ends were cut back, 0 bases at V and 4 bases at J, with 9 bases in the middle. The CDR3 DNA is TGTGCCAGCTCACCACCTATGGGGCGAGAGACCCAGTACTTC. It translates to CASSPPMGRETQYF.

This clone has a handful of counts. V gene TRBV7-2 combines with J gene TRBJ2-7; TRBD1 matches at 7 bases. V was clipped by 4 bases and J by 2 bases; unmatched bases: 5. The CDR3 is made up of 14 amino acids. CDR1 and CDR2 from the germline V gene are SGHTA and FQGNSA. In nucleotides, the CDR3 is TGTGCCAGCAGCTCGACAGGGCCCCCCTACGAGCAGTACTTC. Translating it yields CASSSTGPPYEQYF.